A single sample is the source of the 11 T cell receptor beta chains below, sequenced in a study of T cell responses to AZD1222 COVID-19 vaccine. TCRdb's copy holds only in-frame clones and misses some; the assay was immunoSEQ multiplex PCR. Here the sample spans around 120,000 clones, over 85% being singletons. The source material was peripheral blood, sampled 28 days after the second AZD1222 dose. The source is an adult who received the AZD1222 COVID-19 vaccine.

V and J are TRBV6-2 or TRBV6-3 and TRBJ2-7, with 14 bases matching TRBD2. This CDR3 is built from 16 residues. Germline V gives CDR1 MNHEY, CDR2 SVGEGT. Trimming at V came to 6 bases and at J to 4 bases, leaving 8 bases not matched to a gene. The CDR3 loop is CASRPSGLAGVYEQYF. For the CDR3, the DNA is TGTGCCAGCAGGCCTTCGGGACTAGCGGGGGTTTACGAGCAGTACTTC.

The chain is built from TRBV5-1 and TRBJ2-5, with 8 bases that match TRBD2. Looked up from germline, CDR1 is SGHRS and CDR2 is YFSETQ. There are 16 residues in the CDR3. The junction had 9 bases not matched to a gene; V was cut back by 4 bases and J by 1 base. The CDR3 DNA follows: TGCGCCAGCAGCCTGGTCCTAGCGGGTGCCCAAGAGACCCAGTACTTC. This gives the protein CASSLVLAGAQETQYF. The full variable domain, with the rest looked up from reference TRBV5-1 and TRBJ2-5, is KAGVTQTPRYLIKTRGQQVTLSCSPISGHRSVSWYQQTPGQGLQFLFEYFSETQRNKGNFPGRFSGRQFSNSRSEMNVSTLELGDSALYLCASSLVLAGAQETQYFGPGTRLLVL.

The chain employs TRBV19 and TRBJ1-2, with D hard to call. V was pared by 6 bases and J by 6 bases, with 11 bases between. The germline V gene has CDR1 LNHDA and CDR2 SQIVND (reference sequence). The CDR3 sequence is 12 residues long. The CDR3, as DNA: TGTGCCAGTAGGGAGGTCGGAGATGGCTACACCTTC. This encodes CASREVGDGYTF.

The CDR3, as DNA: TGTGCCAGCAGGGTAGCGGGTCCGGATTACGAGCAGTACTTC. It codes for CASRVAGPDYEQYF. The chain couples TRBV27 to TRBJ2-7; TRBD2 aligns across 7 bases. V trimming: 6 bases; J trimming: 4 bases; junction bases outside the gene matches: 9. CDR1 is MNHEY and CDR2 is SMNVEV in the germline V gene (reference sequence). CDR3 length equals 14 residues.

The chain carries TRBV23-1 and TRBJ1-5, with D tentatively TRBD1 (5 bases). TRBV23-1 is identified as an open reading frame with a role that is uncertain. The V end was cut by 0 bases, the J end by 7 bases, with 13 bases between. This CDR3 is 15 amino acids long. The CDR3 loop is CASSQSRLGGQPQHF. The CDR3 DNA follows: TGCGCCAGCAGTCAATCGAGATTGGGGGGGCAGCCCCAGCATTTT.

This chain links TRBV19 with TRBJ1-5; no definite D call. The CDR3 extends over 15 amino acids. With 4 bases removed from V and 1 base from J, the gap between germline ends came to 11 bases. Germline lookup yields CDR1 LNHDA and CDR2 SQIVND (reference sequence). CDR3 nucleotides: TGTGCCAGTAGTAGGTTGGAAGGGAGCAATCAGCCCCAGCATTTT. This sequence encodes CASSRLEGSNQPQHF.

V is TRBV2 and J is TRBJ1-2; D is uncertain. Per germline, CDR1 SNHLY and CDR2 FYNNEI. V was trimmed by 0 bases and J by 5 bases, leaving 13 bases between them. The CDR3 totals 15 residues. As DNA, the CDR3 is TGTGCCAGCAGTGAAGCAAGAACAGTGCGTTATGGCTACACCTTC. Its protein is CASSEARTVRYGYTF.

The chain employs TRBV30 and TRBJ2-7, with 10 positions matching TRBD2. Germline trimming cut 2 bases from V and 6 bases from J; bases unmatched to any gene: 10. Germline V lookup: CDR1 GTSNPN, CDR2 SVGIG (reference sequence). This CDR3 region has 15 residues. The CDR3 bases are TGTGCCTGGAGTTGGGCTAGCGGGGGCTCGAGCGAGCAGTACTTC. Encoded protein: CAWSWASGGSSEQYF.

The chain recombines TRBV7-9 with TRBJ1-4; D not certain. The CDR3 covers 15 residues. The V end lost 1 base, the J end lost 7 bases, and 13 bases lay between the germline ends. Germline values: CDR1 SEHNR, CDR2 FQNEAQ (reference sequence). The CDR3 region has the DNA TGTGCCAGCAGCTTAGGGAGGCCACTAGGTGAAAAACTGTTTTTT. This codes for CASSLGRPLGEKLFF.

This chain uses TRBV4-3 with TRBJ2-3, with TRBD2 identical over 11 bases. The CDR3 spans 17 residues. Trimming cost V 1 base and J 0 bases; bases outside gene matches: 3. In germline, CDR1 is LGHNA, CDR2 YSLEER. For the CDR3, the DNA is TGCGCCAGCAGCCAAGCTCCTAGCGGGGGGAGCACAGATACGCAGTATTTT. The encoded protein is CASSQAPSGGSTDTQYF.

The V call is TRBV15, the J call TRBJ2-7, with a possible D match to TRBD2 (5 bases). The V and J ends lost 0 bases and 2 bases respectively, with 11 bases between them. Germline CDR1 LNHNV, CDR2 YYDKDF (reference sequence). CDR3 length: 15 residues. Here the CDR3 DNA reads TGTGCCACCAGCAGAGAATCCCCGGGGACCTACGAGCAGTACTTC. Residues: CATSRESPGTYEQYF.